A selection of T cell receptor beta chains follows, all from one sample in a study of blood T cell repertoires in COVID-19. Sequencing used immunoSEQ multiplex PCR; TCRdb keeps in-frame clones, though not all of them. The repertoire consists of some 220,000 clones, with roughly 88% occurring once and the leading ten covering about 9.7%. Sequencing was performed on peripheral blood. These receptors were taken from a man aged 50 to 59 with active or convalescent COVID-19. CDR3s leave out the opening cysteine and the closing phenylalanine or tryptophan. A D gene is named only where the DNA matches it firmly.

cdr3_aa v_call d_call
ASSLARDFSYEQY TRBV7-8 NA
ASSRDRSAGNTEAF TRBV11-2 NA
ASSSSMTVSSTDTQY TRBV28 NA
ATATDRKNQPQH TRBV19 NA
ACRGGALFSTDTQY TRBV28 TRBD2
ATSDPSGQGRETQY TRBV24-1 TRBD1
ASSSGTGNSPLH TRBV18 TRBD1
SAWRDGAQH TRBV20-1 NA
ASDSNEKLF TRBV2 NA
ASSLDSGVSAGNTIY TRBV3-1/TRBV3-2 NA
ASSRPRETQY TRBV3-1/TRBV3-2 NA
ASSLGTGYNSPLH TRBV7-3 TRBD1
ASRRTGGTEETQY TRBV5-1 TRBD1
ASSTRLAGGPHEQY TRBV19 TRBD2
ASSPGTGPGQPQH TRBV9 TRBD1
ASSLYGGGLNNEQF TRBV27 TRBD2
ASSLSETVIF TRBV5-6 NA
ASSPDRTGTQY TRBV18 NA
ASSDPEDRGKPRDTQY TRBV6-1 TRBD1
ATLSGQGSQPQH TRBV19 TRBD1
ASSYRGPMNTEAF TRBV6-2/TRBV6-3 NA
ASSWTSDPHEQF TRBV19 TRBD2
ASSPGTGGADTEAF TRBV11-2 TRBD1
ASSPDIRSYNEQF TRBV6-6 NA